This T cell receptor beta chain was identified in a study of cytomegalovirus exposure and HLA in healthy donors. Study results and limitations: Presence/absence analyses rested on an assumption that sequencing depth was roughly uniform across donors.

In the case of this clone: The antigen remains unidentified.

This CDR3 contains 14 residues. V shed 4 bases and J shed 4 bases, with 14 bases lying between them. Germline V lookup: CDR1 SGHDT, CDR2 YYEEEE. Researchers ran the PCR with 60 Vbeta and 13 Jbeta primers. TCRdb keeps only in-frame clones here, not all; method: immunoSEQ multiplex PCR. The data show about 88,000 clones, just under 90% seen once. All donors participated as healthy donors of bone marrow. This receptor was taken from a man younger than 35 in good health and CMV-seronegative. J is TRBJ2-5 and V is TRBV5-6; D not resolved. Sequencing used PBMCs. CDR3 sequence: CASSTLGGGETQYF. The CDR3 coding sequence is TGTGCCAGCAGCACCCTCGGTGGCGGAGAGACCCAGTACTTC.